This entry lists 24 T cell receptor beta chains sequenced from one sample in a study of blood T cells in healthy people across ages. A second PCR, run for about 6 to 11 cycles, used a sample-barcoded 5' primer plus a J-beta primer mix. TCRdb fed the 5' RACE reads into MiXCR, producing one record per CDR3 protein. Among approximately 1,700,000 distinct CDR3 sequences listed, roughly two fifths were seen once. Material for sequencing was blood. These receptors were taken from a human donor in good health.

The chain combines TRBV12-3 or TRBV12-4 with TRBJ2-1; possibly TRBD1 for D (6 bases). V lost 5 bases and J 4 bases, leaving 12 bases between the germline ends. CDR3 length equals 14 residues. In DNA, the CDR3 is TGTGCCAGCAGTCTCTCCGACAGGTACAATGAGCAGTTCTTC. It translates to CASSLSDRYNEQFF.

The CDR3 DNA reads as TGCGCCAGCAGCAGGACTTTCTTCAGCGGGGTAGCTCTTGGGGCCAACGTCCTGACTTTC. It yields the protein CASSRTFFSGVALGANVLTF. The chain employs TRBV5-1 and TRBJ2-6, with 7 nucleotides matching TRBD2. This CDR3 region has 20 residues. Germline CDR1 and CDR2: SGHRS and YFSETQ. The ends lost 4 bases at V and 3 bases at J; junction bases unmatched: 19.

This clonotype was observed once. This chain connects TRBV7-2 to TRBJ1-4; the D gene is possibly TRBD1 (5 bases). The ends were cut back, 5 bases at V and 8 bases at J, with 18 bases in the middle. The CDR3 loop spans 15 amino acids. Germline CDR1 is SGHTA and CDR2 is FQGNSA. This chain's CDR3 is CASSTSGTWWEKLFF. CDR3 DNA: TGTGCCAGCAGCACCTCCGGGACTTGGTGGGAAAAACTGTTTTTT. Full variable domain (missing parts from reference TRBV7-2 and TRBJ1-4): GAGVSQSPSNKVTEKGKDVELRCDPISGHTALYWYRQSLGQGLEFLIYFQGNSAPDKSGLPSDRFSAERTGGSVSTLTIQRTQQEDSAVYLCASSTSGTWWEKLFFGSGTQLSVL.

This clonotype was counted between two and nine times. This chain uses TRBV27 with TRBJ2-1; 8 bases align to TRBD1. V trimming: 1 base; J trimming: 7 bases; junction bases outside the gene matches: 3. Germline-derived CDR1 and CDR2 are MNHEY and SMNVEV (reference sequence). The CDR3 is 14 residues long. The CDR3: CASSLYRTGNEQFF. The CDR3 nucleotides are TGTGCCAGCAGTTTATATAGGACAGGGAATGAGCAGTTCTTC.

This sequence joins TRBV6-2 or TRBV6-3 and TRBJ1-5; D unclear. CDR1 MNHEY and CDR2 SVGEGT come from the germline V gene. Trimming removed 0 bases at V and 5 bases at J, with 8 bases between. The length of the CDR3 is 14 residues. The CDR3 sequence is CASSYSVKDQPQHF. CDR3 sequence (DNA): TGTGCCAGCAGTTACTCAGTAAAGGATCAGCCCCAGCATTTT.

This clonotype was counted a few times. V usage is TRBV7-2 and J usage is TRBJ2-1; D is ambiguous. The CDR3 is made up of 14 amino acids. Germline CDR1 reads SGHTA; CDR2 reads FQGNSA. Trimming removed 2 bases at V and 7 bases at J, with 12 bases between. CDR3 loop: CASSLLQVRNEQFF. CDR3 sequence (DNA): TGTGCCAGCAGCTTATTACAAGTACGGAATGAGCAGTTCTTC.

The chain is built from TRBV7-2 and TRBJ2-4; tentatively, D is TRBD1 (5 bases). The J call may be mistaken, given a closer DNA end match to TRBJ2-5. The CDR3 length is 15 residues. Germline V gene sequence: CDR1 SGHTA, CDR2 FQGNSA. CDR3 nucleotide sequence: TGTGCCAGCAGCTACACCGGCGGCAGGGTGGAGACCCAGTACTTC. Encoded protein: CASSYTGGRVETQYF.

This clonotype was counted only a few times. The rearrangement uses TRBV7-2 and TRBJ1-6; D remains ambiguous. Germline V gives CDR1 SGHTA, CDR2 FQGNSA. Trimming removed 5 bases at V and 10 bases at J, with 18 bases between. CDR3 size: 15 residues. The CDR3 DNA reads TGTGCCAGCAGCGATTGGGGAGGGTCGGGATCACCCCTCCACTTT. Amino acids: CASSDWGGSGSPLHF. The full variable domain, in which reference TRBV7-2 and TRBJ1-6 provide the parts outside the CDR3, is GAGVSQSPSNKVTEKGKDVELRCDPISGHTALYWYRQSLGQGLEFLIYFQGNSAPDKSGLPSDRFSAERTGGSVSTLTIQRTQQEDSAVYLCASSDWGGSGSPLHFGNGTRLTVT.

The CDR3 nucleotides read TGTGCCAGCAGTCGAAGCAGAGTAGTTTCCTACGAGCAGTACTTC. Its translation is CASSRSRVVSYEQYF. The rearrangement uses TRBV12-3 or TRBV12-4 and TRBJ2-4; D is unclear. The J call could be wrong; TRBJ2-7 is a better fit for the DNA end. The CDR3 runs to 15 residues.

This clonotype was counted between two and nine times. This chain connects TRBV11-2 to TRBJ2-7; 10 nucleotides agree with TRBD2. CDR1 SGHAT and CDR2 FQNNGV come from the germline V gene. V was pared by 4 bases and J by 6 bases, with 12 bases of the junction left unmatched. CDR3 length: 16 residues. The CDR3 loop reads CASSSATRTSGSEQYF. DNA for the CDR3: TGTGCCAGCAGCTCTGCCACGCGGACTAGCGGTTCCGAGCAGTACTTC.

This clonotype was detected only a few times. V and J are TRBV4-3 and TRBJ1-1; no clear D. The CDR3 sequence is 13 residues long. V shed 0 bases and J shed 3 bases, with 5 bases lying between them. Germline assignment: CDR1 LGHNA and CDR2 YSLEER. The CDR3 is CASSQDMDTEAFF. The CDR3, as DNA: TGCGCCAGCAGCCAAGATATGGACACTGAAGCTTTCTTT.

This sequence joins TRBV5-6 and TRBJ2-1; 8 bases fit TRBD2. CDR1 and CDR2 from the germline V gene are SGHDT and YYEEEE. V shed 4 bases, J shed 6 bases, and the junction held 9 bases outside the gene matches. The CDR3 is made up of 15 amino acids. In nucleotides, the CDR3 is TGTGCCAGCAGCCCAGCTACTAGCGGCCGCAATGAGCAGTTCTTC. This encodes CASSPATSGRNEQFF.

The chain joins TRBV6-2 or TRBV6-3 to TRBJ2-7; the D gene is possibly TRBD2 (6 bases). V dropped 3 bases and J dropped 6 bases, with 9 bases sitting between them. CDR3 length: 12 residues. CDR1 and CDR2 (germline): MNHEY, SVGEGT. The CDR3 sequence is CASSYGGLEQYF. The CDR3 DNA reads TGTGCCAGCAGTTATGGAGGGCTCGAGCAGTACTTC.

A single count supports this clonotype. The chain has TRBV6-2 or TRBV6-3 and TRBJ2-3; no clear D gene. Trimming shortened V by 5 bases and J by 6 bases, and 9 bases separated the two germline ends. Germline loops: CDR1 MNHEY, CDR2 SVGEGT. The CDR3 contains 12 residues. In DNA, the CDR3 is TGTGCCAGCAGTCACTATTCGGATACGCAGTATTTT. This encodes CASSHYSDTQYF.

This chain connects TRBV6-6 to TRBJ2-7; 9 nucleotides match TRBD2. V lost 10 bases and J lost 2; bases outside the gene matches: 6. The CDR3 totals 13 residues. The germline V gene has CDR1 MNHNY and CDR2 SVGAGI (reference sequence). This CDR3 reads CATKAGGTYEQYF. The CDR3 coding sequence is TGTGCCACCAAGGCGGGGGGGACCTACGAGCAGTACTTC.

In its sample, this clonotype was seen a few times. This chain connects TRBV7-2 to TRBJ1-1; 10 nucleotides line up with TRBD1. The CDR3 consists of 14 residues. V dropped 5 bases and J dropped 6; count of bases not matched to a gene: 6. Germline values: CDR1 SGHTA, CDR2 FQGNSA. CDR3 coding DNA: TGTGCCAGCAGCCGACAGGGGGCCGAGGCTGAAGCTTTCTTT. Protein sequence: CASSRQGAEAEAFF.

The CDR3 spells CASSPSRGKGYEQYF. For the CDR3, the DNA is TGTGCCAGCAGCCCCAGTAGGGGGAAGGGCTACGAGCAGTACTTC. This chain joins TRBV14 and TRBJ2-7; TRBD1 is a possible D gene (6 bases). Germline CDR1 and CDR2: SGHDN and FVKESK. This CDR3 is 15 amino acids long. Deletions cut 4 bases from V and 3 bases from J, with 16 bases between.

This CDR3 is CASSYSLQGSREAFF. The CDR3 DNA reads TGCGCCAGCAGCTACAGCTTACAGGGAAGCAGGGAGGCTTTCTTT. The chain has TRBV5-1 and TRBJ1-1; a weak D match, TRBD1 (6 bases). The CDR3 loop spans 15 amino acids. CDR1 is SGHRS and CDR2 is YFSETQ in the germline V gene. V was cut by 3 bases and J by 11 bases, with 23 bases left in between.

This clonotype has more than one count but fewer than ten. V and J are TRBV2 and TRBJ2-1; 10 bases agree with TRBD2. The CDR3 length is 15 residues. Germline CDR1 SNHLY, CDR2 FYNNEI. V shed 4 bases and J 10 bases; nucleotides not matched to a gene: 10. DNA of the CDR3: TGTGCCAGCAGTGTAGGAATAGCGGGGGGTGGGGAGCAGTTCTTC. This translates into CASSVGIAGGGEQFF.

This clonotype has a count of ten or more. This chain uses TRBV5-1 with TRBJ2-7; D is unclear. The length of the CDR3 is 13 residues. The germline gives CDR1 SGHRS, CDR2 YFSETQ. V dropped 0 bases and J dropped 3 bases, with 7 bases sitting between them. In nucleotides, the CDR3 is TGCGCCAGCAGCTTGGCCGGTATCTACGAGCAGTACTTC. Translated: CASSLAGIYEQYF.

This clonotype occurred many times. The CDR3 coding sequence is TGTGCCAGCAGCTTAAGCGGGGCGGAAGGCGAGCAGTACTTC. Its protein product is CASSLSGAEGEQYF. The chain employs TRBV7-2 and TRBJ2-7, with 7 bases aligning to TRBD2. V lost 2 bases and J lost 6; bases outside the gene matches: 7. The length of the CDR3 is 14 residues. Germline V gene sequence: CDR1 SGHTA, CDR2 FQGNSA.

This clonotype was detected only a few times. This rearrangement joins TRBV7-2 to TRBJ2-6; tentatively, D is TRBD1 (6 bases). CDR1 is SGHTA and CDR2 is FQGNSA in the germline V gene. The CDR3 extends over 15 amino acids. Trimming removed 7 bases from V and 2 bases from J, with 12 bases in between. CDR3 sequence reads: CASTPYRAGANVLTF. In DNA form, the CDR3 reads TGTGCCAGCACCCCTTACAGGGCTGGGGCCAACGTCCTGACTTTC. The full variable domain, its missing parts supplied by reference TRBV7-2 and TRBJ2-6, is GAGVSQSPSNKVTEKGKDVELRCDPISGHTALYWYRQSLGQGLEFLIYFQGNSAPDKSGLPSDRFSAERTGGSVSTLTIQRTQQEDSAVYLCASTPYRAGANVLTFGAGSRLTVL.

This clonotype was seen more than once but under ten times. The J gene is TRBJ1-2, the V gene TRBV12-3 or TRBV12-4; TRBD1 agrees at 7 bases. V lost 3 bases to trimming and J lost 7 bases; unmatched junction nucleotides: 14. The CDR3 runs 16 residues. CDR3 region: CASSFPSEGTASGYTF. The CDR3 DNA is TGTGCCAGCAGTTTCCCGAGTGAGGGGACAGCATCTGGCTACACCTTC.

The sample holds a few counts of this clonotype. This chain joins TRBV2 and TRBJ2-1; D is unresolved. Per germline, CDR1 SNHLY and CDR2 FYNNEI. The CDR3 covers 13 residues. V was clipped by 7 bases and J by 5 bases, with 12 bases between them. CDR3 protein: CASNLASDNEQFF. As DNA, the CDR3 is TGTGCCAGCAACCTGGCCAGCGACAATGAGCAGTTCTTC.